Listed below are T cell receptor beta chains from one sample, sequenced in a study of blood T cell repertoires in COVID-19. Libraries were prepared by immunoSEQ multiplex PCR; TCRdb keeps only in-frame clonotypes and omits some of them. The sample has about 280,000 clones; 85% are singletons. The source material was PBMCs or T cells enriched from blood (not recorded which). The receptors come from a woman aged 45 to 65 who had recovered from COVID-19. The conserved cysteine and the conserved F or W are not part of the CDR3 here.

TRBV18 | ASSEDRDRGYEQY
TRBV3-1/TRBV3-2 | ASSQDRGGATYEQY
TRBV11-2 | ASGTGENEKLF
TRBV29-1 | SALTGSRQH
TRBV6-2/TRBV6-3 | ASSKYTGSYNQPQH
TRBV5-1 | ASSQQGQNTEAF
TRBV11-2 | ASSSIPGQTKSEAF
TRBV5-6 | ASSLPGTSEQY
TRBV6-5 | ASRLITGGGYT
TRBV7-8 | ASSDRTDPGNTIY
TRBV30 | AWTQPGQGDEQF
TRBV3-1/TRBV3-2 | ASRFHYEQY
TRBV2 | ASTPRVSTGGYEQY
TRBV10-2 | ASTGGNSPLH
TRBV7-9 | ASSPWGAGNTIY
TRBV15 | ATSNGRGSNQPQH
TRBV11-2 | ASSWVGRSTDTQY
TRBV5-4 | ASSEMDEQY
TRBV7-9 | ASSPAPGHQNTGELF
TRBV6-2/TRBV6-3 | ASSYGTRYGYT
TRBV5-1 | ASSPQGHPETQY
TRBV15 | ATSRHRQPAYYGYT
TRBV12-3/TRBV12-4 | ASSYGDQPQH
TRBV15 | ATSRDRMGGINEKLF
TRBV2 | ASRVWGDAYEQY
TRBV27 | ASSLLLAGGSNTQY
TRBV30 | AWEEGTGGTDTQY
TRBV15 | ATSRDRGTNEKLF
TRBV28 | ASSFSQGSYEQY
TRBV5-1 | ASSMTGNYGYT
TRBV5-6 | ASSLGQGLYEQY
TRBV11-2 | ASREGDRALNSPLH
TRBV6-2/TRBV6-3 | ASSYLTSFEQY
TRBV10-3 | ALGGAHEQY
TRBV7-9 | ASSLGTLNTEAF
TRBV24-1 | ATSESGQGLFGELF
TRBV30 | AWSELAASTDTQY
TRBV3-1/TRBV3-2 | ASSQGVRGTEAF
TRBV24-1 | ATSAITDTQY
TRBV7-3 | ASSPLPGQGGTGELF
TRBV28 | ASTPGQGYYAQY
TRBV27 | ASSLRTSGGPGPWNEQF
TRBV3-1/TRBV3-2 | ASSQDRRTGGYEQY
TRBV19 | ATRDRNYGYT
TRBV13 | ASSPGQGAGEQY
TRBV19 | ASSIYRGQRNQPQH
TRBV11-2 | ASSLVNRAGDTQY
TRBV6-5 | ASTGQGAGEKLF